Below, 27 T cell receptor beta chains from the same sample are listed, as sequenced in a study of blood T cell repertoires in COVID-19. Method: immunoSEQ multiplex PCR; TCRdb's copy keeps in-frame clones and lacks some. This sample carries fewer than 120,000 clones, approximately 65% of them seen once, and the ten largest clones take roughly 7.5%. Sequenced input: peripheral blood. All receptors come from a woman in her fifties or sixties with acute or convalescent COVID-19.

The CDR3 DNA is TGTGCCAGCATCCGGGACAGTGGCGAAGCTTTCTTT. It translates to CASIRDSGEAFF. This chain uses TRBV7-9 with TRBJ1-1, with 7 bases aligning to TRBD1. From germline, CDR1 is SEHNR and CDR2 FQNEAQ (reference sequence). The CDR3 loop spans 12 amino acids. J was trimmed by 8 bases and V by 7 bases; bases with no gene match: 7.

The chain has TRBV5-4 and TRBJ2-7, with TRBD1 matching 7 bases. The CDR3 runs 16 residues. CDR1 is SGHNT and CDR2 is YYREEE in the germline V gene (reference sequence). With V trimmed by 0 bases and J by 6 bases, 12 bases remained unmatched. The chain's CDR3 is CASSLGKWRQGSEQYF. The CDR3, as DNA: TGTGCCAGCAGCTTGGGGAAATGGCGACAGGGAAGCGAGCAGTACTTC.

The V gene is TRBV5-4, the J gene TRBJ2-7, with a possible D match to TRBD1 (5 bases). V was cut by 1 base and J by 6 bases, with 11 bases left in between. CDR3 length: 13 residues. Germline values: CDR1 SGHNT, CDR2 YYREEE (reference sequence). CDR3 region: CASSLMAGFEQYF. The CDR3 nucleotides read TGTGCCAGCAGCTTGATGGCAGGGTTCGAGCAGTACTTC.

The J gene is TRBJ1-2, the V gene TRBV6-5, with TRBD1 matching over 10 bases. J was trimmed by 5 bases and V by 7 bases; bases with no gene match: 7. The CDR3 is made up of 14 amino acids. The germline V gene has CDR1 MNHEY and CDR2 SVGAGI. In DNA, the CDR3 is TGTGCCAGCATGGGGGGGACAGGGGATTATGGCTACACCTTC. Residues: CASMGGTGDYGYTF.

This sequence joins TRBV27 and TRBJ2-4, with 10 bases matching TRBD1. The CDR3 spans 14 residues. Per the germline V gene, CDR1 is MNHEY and CDR2 is SMNVEV (reference sequence). V was clipped by 2 bases and J by 8 bases; unmatched bases: 3. CDR3 nucleotides: TGTGCCAGCAGTTTAATAGGGACAGGGGACATTCAGTACTTC. The encoded protein is CASSLIGTGDIQYF.

The chain has TRBV3-1 (or the pseudogene TRBV3-2) and TRBJ1-5, with TRBD1 identical over 7 bases. Germline CDR1 is LGHDT and CDR2 is YNNKEL (reference sequence). The CDR3 extends over 15 amino acids. V lost 4 bases, J lost 7 bases, and 10 bases stayed unmatched. CDR3 in DNA: TGTGCCAGCAGCCTCGATACAGGGGTAGGGCAGCCCCAGCATTTT. It translates to CASSLDTGVGQPQHF.

The chain links TRBV12-3 or TRBV12-4 to TRBJ1-2; 8 positions match TRBD1. The CDR3 has 13 residues. The junction had 7 bases not matched to a gene; V was cut back by 6 bases and J by 7 bases. The CDR3 loop is CASSQQGVGGYTF. The DNA for the CDR3 is TGTGCCAGCAGCCAACAGGGGGTGGGTGGCTACACCTTC.

V usage is TRBV19 and J usage is TRBJ2-7, with TRBD1 matching over 10 bases. The CDR3 sequence is 14 residues long. J lost 3 bases, V lost 6 bases, and 5 bases had no gene match. CDR1 is LNHDA, CDR2 SQIVND, per germline (reference sequence). The CDR3 coding sequence is TGTGCCAGTAGACCGACAGGGGGCGGCTACGAGCAGTACTTC. This gives the protein CASRPTGGGYEQYF.

The chain links TRBV7-9 to TRBJ2-7; 7 bases fit TRBD1. Germline CDR1 SEHNR, CDR2 FQNEAQ (reference sequence). The CDR3 runs to 15 residues. V trimming: 7 bases; J trimming: 3 bases; junction bases outside the gene matches: 12. This CDR3 is CASIAASGQNYEQYF. As DNA, the CDR3 is TGTGCCAGCATCGCAGCTTCGGGACAGAACTACGAGCAGTACTTC. Looking up the rest from reference TRBV7-9 and TRBJ2-7 gives the full variable domain: DTGVSQNPRHKITKRGQNVTFRCDPISEHNRLYWYRQTLGQGPEFLTYFQNEAQLEKSRLLSDRFSAERPKGSFSTLEIQRTEQGDSAMYLCASIAASGQNYEQYFGPGTRLTVT.

The table lists this clone with a few counts. The V call is TRBV19, the J call TRBJ1-2; the D is unclear. V lost 3 bases and J lost 8, with 16 bases in between. CDR1 is LNHDA, CDR2 SQIVND, per germline (reference sequence). The CDR3 consists of 14 residues. DNA of the CDR3: TGTGCCAGTAGTATTCAGCCCCTTGGCGGAGGCTACACCTTC. It is translated as CASSIQPLGGGYTF.

The chain joins TRBV5-1 to TRBJ2-1; a possible D gene is TRBD2 (6 bases). The CDR3 spans 15 residues. Trimming took 0 bases from V and 6 from J, leaving 13 bases between them. Germline values: CDR1 SGHRS, CDR2 YFSETQ. CDR3 in amino acids: CASSLATTRGNEQFF. The CDR3 coding sequence is TGCGCCAGCAGCTTGGCCACGACTAGGGGCAATGAGCAGTTCTTC.

CDR3 sequence reads: CASRGMGLVLGEQFF. Here the CDR3 DNA reads TGTGCCAGCAGGGGGATGGGGCTAGTTCTTGGTGAGCAGTTCTTC. The V call is TRBV11-2, the J call TRBJ2-1; tentatively, D is TRBD1 (5 bases). The CDR3 sequence is 15 residues long. V lost 6 bases to trimming and J lost 9 bases, with 21 bases between them. From germline, CDR1 is SGHAT and CDR2 FQNNGV.

The chain employs TRBV5-6 and TRBJ1-2; D remains ambiguous. The CDR3 runs to 13 residues. Trimming left V 1 base short and J 4 bases short, with 8 bases between. Germline V gives CDR1 SGHDT, CDR2 YYEEEE. In DNA form, the CDR3 reads TGTGCCAGCAGCTTGATAGACTCCTATGGCTACACCTTC. This sequence encodes CASSLIDSYGYTF.

This chain connects TRBV3-1 (or the pseudogene TRBV3-2) to TRBJ1-2; 8 bases match TRBD1. The CDR3 loop spans 15 amino acids. Looked up from germline, CDR1 is LGHDT and CDR2 is YNNKEL (reference sequence). Trimming removed 4 bases from V and 7 bases from J; junction bases left unmatched: 11. CDR3 residues: CASSPLGQGKGGYTF. The DNA for the CDR3 is TGTGCCAGCAGCCCCCTAGGACAGGGTAAGGGTGGCTACACCTTC.

The chain recombines TRBV6-2 or TRBV6-3 with TRBJ1-1, with a tentative D call TRBD1 (5 bases). In germline, CDR1 is MNHEY, CDR2 SVGEGT. The CDR3 has 13 residues. V lost 2 bases to trimming and J lost 8 bases, with 12 bases between them. For the CDR3, the DNA is TGTGCCAGCAGTTACGGGGGGACGCCCGAAGCTTTCTTT. Its translation is CASSYGGTPEAFF.

This clone is a singleton in its sample. V is TRBV7-3 and J is TRBJ2-1; D ambiguous. The germline CDR1 and CDR2 sequences are SGHTA and FQGTGA. V gave up 6 bases and J gave up 2 bases, with 11 bases separating them. The CDR3 is made up of 14 amino acids. CDR3 DNA: TGTGCCAGCAGTATGGGCTCTCCCTACAATGAGCAGTTCTTC. This gives the protein CASSMGSPYNEQFF.

This chain joins TRBV7-9 and TRBJ1-6; 7 positions agree with TRBD1. CDR1 and CDR2 from the germline V gene are SEHNR and FQNEAQ (reference sequence). V lost 2 bases, J lost 1 base, and 2 bases stayed unmatched. The CDR3 has 16 amino acids. The chain's CDR3 is CASSLTGVSYNSPLHF. The CDR3 bases are TGTGCCAGCAGCTTAACAGGGGTTTCCTATAATTCACCCCTCCACTTT.

The chain uses TRBV7-2 and TRBJ1-1; 10 bases align to TRBD1. The ends lost 10 bases at V and 5 bases at J; junction bases unmatched: 7. The CDR3 has 13 residues. Germline V gene sequence: CDR1 SGHTA, CDR2 FQGNSA. CDR3 region: CAISPGQGTEAFF. In DNA, the CDR3 is TGTGCCATCTCCCCGGGACAGGGGACTGAAGCTTTCTTT.

The rearrangement links TRBV4-1 to TRBJ1-5; D is unclear. Germline loops: CDR1 MGHRA, CDR2 YSYEKL. Trimming took 7 bases from V and 2 from J, leaving 21 bases between them. This CDR3 region has 17 residues. For the CDR3, the DNA is TGCGCCAGCAAGACCGACCTAACGGGGTATGGCAATCAGCCCCAGCATTTT. Its protein is CASKTDLTGYGNQPQHF.

This clone was seen a few times. This chain links TRBV3-1 (or the pseudogene TRBV3-2) with TRBJ1-5, with D possibly TRBD1 on 6 matching bases. The CDR3 is 18 residues long. Germline V gives CDR1 LGHDT, CDR2 YNNKEL (reference sequence). The V end lost 7 bases, the J end lost 0 bases, and 22 bases lay between the germline ends. CDR3 DNA: TGTGCCAGCACCCCAGGGGCGAAGGGGGTGCATAGCAATCAGCCCCAGCATTTT. Translation: CASTPGAKGVHSNQPQHF.

This sequence joins TRBV24-1 and TRBJ1-2; TRBD1 aligns across 10 bases. Germline CDR1 reads KGHDR; CDR2 reads SFDVKD. After removal of 4 bases from V and 8 bases from J, the junction contained 9 bases not matched to a gene. The CDR3 runs to 15 residues. CDR3 loop: CATSDARQGAGGYTF. The CDR3 nucleotides are TGTGCCACCAGTGACGCCCGACAGGGGGCTGGAGGCTACACCTTC.

As concerns this clone: One junction end disagrees with the germline gene, perhaps due to a read error. The DNA of the CDR3 is TGCGCCAGCAGCTCTGGCGGGGGGCGGGGAAACATTCAGTACTTC. Amino acid sequence: CASSSGGGRGNIQYF. The rearrangement joins TRBV7-2 to TRBJ2-4; 8 nucleotides align to TRBD2. Germline values: CDR1 SGHTA, CDR2 FQGNSA. The CDR3 length is 15 residues.

J is TRBJ1-6 and V is TRBV19; 9 bases fit TRBD1. The trim removed 4 bases at V and 5 bases at J, leaving 6 bases unmatched. The CDR3 is made up of 16 amino acids. CDR1 and CDR2 from the germline V gene are LNHDA and SQIVND (reference sequence). The CDR3 reads CASSTSQGAHNSPLHF. In DNA, the CDR3 is TGTGCCAGTAGTACATCACAGGGGGCCCATAATTCACCCCTCCACTTT.

The chain links TRBV18 to TRBJ1-6; no reliable D call. The CDR3 is made up of 16 amino acids. Trimming took 6 bases from V and 7 from J, leaving 19 bases between them. In germline, CDR1 is KGHSH, CDR2 LQKENI. Here the CDR3 reads CASSPTAADYNSPLHF. The CDR3 DNA reads TGTGCCAGCTCGCCAACTGCGGCGGACTACAATTCACCCCTCCACTTT.

The chain uses TRBV6-5 and TRBJ1-1; 8 nucleotides line up with TRBD1. Germline V CDR1 and CDR2: MNHEY, SVGAGI. The trim removed 3 bases at V and 5 bases at J, leaving 5 bases unmatched. The CDR3 length is 14 residues. The CDR3 is CASSYDRGRTEAFF. CDR3 nucleotides: TGTGCCAGCAGTTATGACAGGGGTAGAACTGAAGCTTTCTTT.

V gene TRBV28 combines with J gene TRBJ2-7, with TRBD1 as a possible D gene (6 bases). V was clipped by 5 bases and J by 3 bases, with 14 bases between them. Germline loops: CDR1 MDHEN, CDR2 SYDVKM. This CDR3 contains 14 residues. CDR3: CASSETLQGYEQYF. The CDR3 DNA is TGTGCCAGCAGTGAGACGTTACAGGGCTACGAGCAGTACTTC.

The V call is TRBV9, the J call TRBJ2-2; D remains unclear. The CDR3 sequence is 14 residues long. With 0 bases removed from V and 6 bases from J, the gap between germline ends came to 9 bases. CDR1 is SGDLS, CDR2 YYNGEE, per germline. Here the CDR3 reads CASSVVLDAGELFF. CDR3 in DNA: TGTGCCAGCAGCGTAGTGCTAGACGCCGGGGAGCTGTTTTTT.